What follows are 32 T cell receptor beta chains derived from one specimen sequenced in a study of blood T cells in healthy people across ages. A second PCR, run for about 7 to 11 cycles, used a sample-barcoded 5' primer plus a J-beta primer mix. One entry per CDR3 protein results from TCRdb running MiXCR on the 5' RACE reads. The sample lists some 710,000 distinct CDR3 sequences; roughly 20% were seen once. The sample comprised blood. These receptor sequences come from a man aged 65 to 79 in good health.

This clonotype was counted only a few times. This chain uses TRBV20-1 with TRBJ1-1, with a weak D call TRBD1 (5 bases). The ends were cut back, 6 bases at V and 4 bases at J, with 15 bases in the middle. Germline loops: CDR1 DFQATT, CDR2 SNEGSKA (reference sequence). This CDR3 has 13 amino acids. CDR3: CSAPVREGTEAFF. The CDR3 DNA reads as TGCAGTGCCCCCGTCAGGGAGGGCACTGAAGCTTTCTTT.

V usage is TRBV7-9 and J usage is TRBJ2-3, with unresolved D. The CDR3 contains 12 residues. V shed 5 bases and J shed 5 bases, with 8 bases lying between them. Germline lookup yields CDR1 SEHNR and CDR2 FQNEAQ (reference sequence). The CDR3 is CASSKIIDTQYF. The CDR3 DNA sequence: TGTGCCAGCAGCAAAATAATAGATACGCAGTATTTT.

The rearrangement links TRBV20-1 to TRBJ2-5; TRBD2 is a possible D gene (6 bases). The CDR3 sequence is 13 residues long. The germline V and J ends were trimmed by 2 bases and 5 bases, with 12 bases remaining between them. Germline V gene sequence: CDR1 DFQATT, CDR2 SNEGSKA (reference sequence). The DNA for the CDR3 is TGCAGTGCTAGATTTCCCGCGGGGGAGACCCAGTACTTC. Translating gives CSARFPAGETQYF.

V gene TRBV20-1 combines with J gene TRBJ2-7, with TRBD2 matching 8 bases. The CDR3 runs to 15 residues. V dropped 0 bases and J dropped 2; count of bases not matched to a gene: 6. Germline V CDR1 and CDR2: DFQATT, SNEGSKA (reference sequence). The CDR3 coding sequence is TGCAGTGCTAGAGATTCCGGGAGGGGGACCTACGAGCAGTACTTC. Its translation is CSARDSGRGTYEQYF.

This clonotype has more than one count but fewer than ten. The rearrangement joins TRBV10-3 to TRBJ2-4; D is ambiguous. CDR1 is ENHRY and CDR2 is SYGVKD in the germline V gene. The CDR3 runs 16 residues. V dropped 3 bases and J dropped 0 bases, with 12 bases sitting between them. CDR3 protein: CAISDRVGLAKNIQYF. The CDR3 DNA reads as TGTGCCATCAGTGATCGTGTAGGCCTAGCCAAAAACATTCAGTACTTC.

The gene calls are TRBV7-2 and TRBJ1-4; D gene uncertain. This CDR3 is built from 15 residues. CDR1 and CDR2 (germline): SGHTA, FQGNSA. V lost 1 base and J 9 bases, leaving 15 bases between the germline ends. CDR3 in amino acids: CASSLGSAQLQKLFF. The CDR3 nucleotides are TGTGCCAGCAGCTTAGGGTCAGCCCAACTTCAAAAACTGTTTTTT.

V usage is TRBV12-3 or TRBV12-4 and J usage is TRBJ2-2; a possible D gene is TRBD2 (6 bases). The V end was cut by 6 bases, the J end by 5 bases, with 13 bases between. This CDR3 is built from 14 residues. The CDR3 nucleotides read TGTGCCAGCAGAAAGGGAGGAGGTACCGGGGAGCTGTTTTTT. Protein product: CASRKGGGTGELFF.

This chain connects TRBV20-1 to TRBJ1-2, with D maybe TRBD1 (6 bases). Per the germline V gene, CDR1 is DFQATT and CDR2 is SNEGSKA (reference sequence). This CDR3 spans 13 amino acids. Trimming removed 1 base from V and 8 bases from J, with 14 bases in between. The CDR3 coding sequence is TGCAGTGCTAGAGCCACAGGGACGGCGGGCTACACCTTC. Amino acids: CSARATGTAGYTF.

The chain employs TRBV7-9 and TRBJ1-2; perhaps TRBD1 as D (6 bases). CDR1 is SEHNR and CDR2 is FQNEAQ in the germline V gene (reference sequence). CDR3 length: 14 residues. V lost 4 bases and J lost 8, with 17 bases in between. The CDR3 nucleotides are TGTGCCAGCAGCTCGCGGGTGGGGGGCGAGGGCTACACCTTC. This encodes CASSSRVGGEGYTF.

This clonotype was picked up one time. The chain joins TRBV10-3 to TRBJ2-2; maybe TRBD2 (5 bases). Trimming left V 3 bases short and J 6 bases short, with 14 bases between. Germline V gene lookup returns CDR1 ENHRY and CDR2 SYGVKD. This CDR3 region has 15 residues. The CDR3 is CAISDTRVGAGELFF. CDR3 sequence (DNA): TGTGCCATCAGTGATACTAGGGTGGGCGCCGGGGAGCTGTTTTTT.

The genes are TRBV19 and TRBJ2-4; D gene unclear. Germline V gene sequence: CDR1 LNHDA, CDR2 SQIVND (reference sequence). Trimming shortened V by 5 bases and J by 0 bases, and 11 bases separated the two germline ends. The CDR3 covers 15 residues. Here the CDR3 DNA reads TGTGCCAGTAGTTTCCGGATTCTAGCCAAAAACATTCAGTACTTC. Protein product: CASSFRILAKNIQYF.

The chain has TRBV4-2 and TRBJ2-7, with TRBD2 matching 9 bases. The closer fit of TRBJ2-5 to the DNA end suggests the J call may be wrong. This CDR3 has 19 residues. Germline V gene data show CDR1 as LGHNA and CDR2 as YNFKEQ. CDR3 DNA sequence: TGTGCCAGCAGCCAAGAACGGAGGCTAGCGGGAACCTTCCAAGAGACCCAGTACTTC. It is translated as CASSQERRLAGTFQETQYF.

V gene TRBV12-3 or TRBV12-4 combines with J gene TRBJ2-6, with 11 bases identical to TRBD1. V trimming: 8 bases; J trimming: 4 bases; junction bases outside the gene matches: 10. This CDR3 comprises 17 residues. The CDR3: CASDLGQGVTGANVLTF. For the CDR3, the DNA is TGTGCCAGCGACCTGGGACAGGGGGTGACGGGGGCCAACGTCCTGACTTTC.

In its sample, this clonotype was seen a few times. The rearrangement joins TRBV13 to TRBJ2-7, with 7 positions matching TRBD2. V lost 8 bases, J lost 4 bases, and 8 bases stayed unmatched. Germline-derived CDR1 and CDR2 are PRHDT and FYEKMQ (reference sequence). The CDR3 sequence is 13 residues long. CDR3 sequence reads: CASAASGNYEQYF. CDR3 coding DNA: TGTGCCAGCGCGGCTAGCGGCAATTACGAGCAGTACTTC.

As concerns this clonotype: A much larger clone lies one base from this, so it may be a read error. The chain links TRBV18 to TRBJ1-3, with TRBD1 matching 10 bases. This CDR3 is built from 17 residues. In germline, CDR1 is KGHSH, CDR2 LQKENI. The CDR3 region is CASSTVSGQGPGNTLYF. The CDR3 DNA sequence: TGTGCCAGCTCAACCGTCTCGGGACAGGGGCCTGGAAACACCTTATATTTT. The full variable domain, with the rest looked up from reference TRBV18 and TRBJ1-3, is NAGVMQNPRHLVRRRGQEARLRCSPMKGHSHVYWYRQLPEEGLKFMVYLQKENIIDESGMPKERFSAEFPKEGPSILRIQQVVRGDSAAYFCASSTVSGQGPGNTLYFGEGSWLTVV.

Ten or more counts support this clonotype. This chain uses TRBV18 with TRBJ2-1; tentatively, D is TRBD2 (6 bases). Germline V gene lookup returns CDR1 KGHSH and CDR2 LQKENI. The CDR3 runs to 15 residues. V lost 4 bases and J lost 4, with 14 bases in between. CDR3: CASSQGRGNYNEQFF. CDR3 nucleotide sequence: TGTGCCAGCTCACAGGGCCGGGGGAATTACAATGAGCAGTTCTTC. Based on the CDR3 plus reference TRBV18 and TRBJ2-1, the full variable domain is NAGVMQNPRHLVRRRGQEARLRCSPMKGHSHVYWYRQLPEEGLKFMVYLQKENIIDESGMPKERFSAEFPKEGPSILRIQQVVRGDSAAYFCASSQGRGNYNEQFFGPGTRLTVL.

The genes are TRBV19 and TRBJ2-5, with a possible D match to TRBD1 (5 bases). Germline assignment: CDR1 LNHDA and CDR2 SQIVND (reference sequence). There are 15 residues in the CDR3. V was trimmed by 3 bases and J by 5 bases, leaving 16 bases between them. The CDR3 DNA is TGTGCCAGTAGTATCCAGGGTCGACAACGGGAGACCCAGTACTTC. Translated: CASSIQGRQRETQYF.

This clonotype was observed a handful of times. The chain links TRBV5-1 to TRBJ1-4; the D gene is possibly TRBD1 (5 bases). Germline CDR1 and CDR2: SGHRS and YFSETQ. Trimming left V 3 bases short and J 4 bases short, with 13 bases between. The CDR3 is 15 amino acids. CDR3 in amino acids: CASSYQGGVNEKLFF. The DNA of the CDR3 is TGCGCCAGCAGCTACCAGGGTGGGGTTAATGAAAAACTGTTTTTT. Looking up the rest from reference TRBV5-1 and TRBJ1-4 gives the full variable domain: KAGVTQTPRYLIKTRGQQVTLSCSPISGHRSVSWYQQTPGQGLQFLFEYFSETQRNKGNFPGRFSGRQFSNSRSEMNVSTLELGDSALYLCASSYQGGVNEKLFFGSGTQLSVL.

V is TRBV9 and J is TRBJ2-3, with 9 bases fitting TRBD2. The germline V gene has CDR1 SGDLS and CDR2 YYNGEE. Trimming cost V 4 bases and J 4 bases; bases outside gene matches: 10. The CDR3 totals 16 residues. The CDR3 DNA reads as TGTGCCAGCAGCCCCTCCGTGGTAGCGGGAGCAGATACGCAGTATTTT. This gives the protein CASSPSVVAGADTQYF.

This rearrangement joins TRBV12-3 or TRBV12-4 to TRBJ2-5; D remains unclear. Trimming removed 7 bases from V and 1 base from J, with 13 bases in between. This CDR3 region has 14 residues. The DNA for the CDR3 is TGTGCCAGCACCGTGGGGTCCACCCAAGAGACCCAGTACTTC. As protein: CASTVGSTQETQYF.

This clonotype was detected a few times. This chain joins TRBV23-1 and TRBJ2-7; TRBD1 agrees at 8 bases. The end of the DNA is better explained by TRBJ2-1, so the J call may be wrong. TRBV23-1 is an ORF for which the function is uncertain. The CDR3 is 15 amino acids. Written as DNA, the CDR3 is TGCGCCAGCAGTCATTGGGGACAGGAATACAATGAGCAGTTCTTC. Residues: CASSHWGQEYNEQFF.

The rearrangement uses TRBV20-1 and TRBJ2-1; D may be TRBD2 (7 bases). V shed 0 bases and J shed 10 bases, with 19 bases lying between them. CDR3 size: 15 residues. Looked up from germline, CDR1 is DFQATT and CDR2 is SNEGSKA (reference sequence). The CDR3 DNA follows: TGCAGTGCTAGAGATTGGCGGGGGCCCGCCTGGGAGCAGTTCTTC. This sequence encodes CSARDWRGPAWEQFF.

This clonotype was seen more than once but under ten times. The rearrangement uses TRBV12-3 or TRBV12-4 and TRBJ2-2, with TRBD2 identical over 8 bases. The ends lost 6 bases at V and 2 bases at J; junction bases unmatched: 8. CDR3 length: 16 amino acids. The CDR3 DNA reads as TGTGCCAGCAGCCGTACGGGGGGGCCCAACACCGGGGAGCTGTTTTTT. Translating gives CASSRTGGPNTGELFF.

This clonotype was counted at least ten times. This sequence joins TRBV6-5 and TRBJ1-1; a possible D gene is TRBD1 (6 bases). Germline CDR1 reads MNHEY; CDR2 reads SVGAGI. V was pared by 6 bases and J by 1 base, with 6 bases between. The length of the CDR3 is 12 residues. The CDR3 region is CASRTGNTEAFF. In nucleotides, the CDR3 is TGTGCCAGCAGGACAGGGAACACTGAAGCTTTCTTT.

This sequence joins TRBV9 and TRBJ1-3; 10 bases map to TRBD1. There are 15 residues in the CDR3. Trimming at V came to 4 bases and at J to 4 bases, leaving 5 bases not matched to a gene. Germline CDR1 is SGDLS and CDR2 is YYNGEE. The CDR3: CASSHGQGGGNTIYF. The CDR3 nucleotides are TGTGCCAGCAGCCACGGACAGGGGGGGGGAAACACCATATATTTT.

The chain is built from TRBV7-9 and TRBJ1-1; D remains unclear. This CDR3 spans 13 amino acids. CDR1 is SEHNR and CDR2 is FQNEAQ in the germline V gene (reference sequence). Between the trimmed V and J ends, which lost 4 bases and 2 bases, there was a span of 8 bases. The CDR3 region is CASSSQANTEAFF. In DNA form, the CDR3 reads TGTGCCAGCAGCTCCCAAGCTAACACTGAAGCTTTCTTT. Together with reference TRBV7-9 and TRBJ1-1, the CDR3 gives the full variable domain: DTGVSQNPRHKITKRGQNVTFRCDPISEHNRLYWYRQTLGQGPEFLTYFQNEAQLEKSRLLSDRFSAERPKGSFSTLEIQRTEQGDSAMYLCASSSQANTEAFFGQGTRLTVV.

This clonotype has just a few counts. The chain recombines TRBV7-9 with TRBJ1-4; TRBD1 might be the D (6 bases). Trimming pared 0 bases from V and 7 bases from J, leaving 15 bases between. Per the germline V gene, CDR1 is SEHNR and CDR2 is FQNEAQ (reference sequence). The CDR3 length is 16 residues. CDR3 in amino acids: CASSLAGQLSGEKLFF. The CDR3 region has the DNA TGTGCCAGCAGCTTAGCCGGACAGCTGTCTGGTGAAAAACTGTTTTTT.

This clonotype occurred a few times. The chain joins TRBV6-6 to TRBJ1-5; no firm D call. The CDR3 runs 14 residues. The ends were cut back, 4 bases at V and 1 base at J, with 8 bases in the middle. Germline V gives CDR1 MNHNY, CDR2 SVGAGI (reference sequence). The CDR3 DNA reads as TGTGCCAGCAGTTCCGGGCAAAGCAATCAGCCCCAGCATTTT. Protein: CASSSGQSNQPQHF.

This rearrangement joins TRBV10-2 to TRBJ1-1; D gene uncertain. Germline V gives CDR1 WSHSY, CDR2 SAAADI. V lost 8 bases and J lost 1, with 11 bases in between. CDR3 length: 13 residues. CDR3 region: CASSGRQNTEAFF. The DNA for the CDR3 is TGCGCCAGCTCAGGCAGACAGAACACTGAAGCTTTCTTT.

The gene calls are TRBV18 and TRBJ1-4; 9 bases match TRBD1. Losses at the gene ends were 3 bases for V and 4 bases for J; bases not matched to a gene: 3. Germline loops: CDR1 KGHSH, CDR2 LQKENI. The CDR3 loop spans 15 amino acids. CDR3: CASSPWTGDNEKLFF. In DNA form, the CDR3 reads TGTGCCAGCTCACCCTGGACAGGGGATAATGAAAAACTGTTTTTT. Full variable domain (rest looked up from reference TRBV18 and TRBJ1-4): NAGVMQNPRHLVRRRGQEARLRCSPMKGHSHVYWYRQLPEEGLKFMVYLQKENIIDESGMPKERFSAEFPKEGPSILRIQQVVRGDSAAYFCASSPWTGDNEKLFFGSGTQLSVL.

A few counts support this clonotype. This chain connects TRBV12-3 or TRBV12-4 to TRBJ2-2; TRBD2 matches 8 bases. This CDR3 is 16 amino acids long. Trimming at V came to 1 base and at J to 2 bases, leaving 3 bases not matched to a gene. The CDR3 loop is CASSLGIAGNTGELFF. CDR3 sequence (DNA): TGTGCCAGCAGTTTAGGGATAGCGGGAAACACCGGGGAGCTGTTTTTT.

The chain couples TRBV14 to TRBJ2-1; D is possibly TRBD1 (6 bases). The J call may be wrong; the DNA end is better matched by TRBJ2-7. The CDR3 consists of 14 residues. Germline assignment: CDR1 SGHDN and CDR2 FVKESK. CDR3 loop: CASSQARGKGEQYF. The CDR3 region has the DNA TGTGCCAGCAGCCAAGCCAGGGGAAAAGGCGAGCAGTACTTC.